This is a list of T cell receptor beta chains from one sample in a study of cytomegalovirus exposure and HLA in healthy donors. Profiled with immunoSEQ multiplex PCR; TCRdb holds only in-frame clones, not every one. Of 100,000 to 150,000 clones listed, about 80% are singletons. The sequencing input was PBMCs. These receptors came from a man between 35 and 55 years old in good health and CMV-seronegative. CDR3s include the opening cysteine and the closing phenylalanine or tryptophan. Each record gives: V gene, J gene, CDR3 protein.

V: TRBV6-4; J: TRBJ1-5; CDR3: CAIGTGRNQPQHF
V: TRBV27; J: TRBJ2-2; CDR3: CASSLSGSTTGELFF
V: TRBV15; J: TRBJ2-7; CDR3: CATSRDRLWREHSYEQYF
V: TRBV28; J: TRBJ2-2; CDR3: CASSLAGGPTGELFF
V: TRBV30; J: TRBJ1-2; CDR3: CAWSVPPSPRRGYTF
V: TRBV6-5; J: TRBJ2-1; CDR3: CASRGASYNNEQFF
V: TRBV6-1; J: TRBJ1-5; CDR3: CASTDREVQPQHF
V: TRBV6-5; J: TRBJ1-4; CDR3: CASSYSSGQGREKLFF
V: TRBV7-2; J: TRBJ2-5; CDR3: CASSPSTSGGPEQYF
V: TRBV10-3; J: TRBJ2-1; CDR3: CAIRTGISYNEQFF
V: TRBV11-2; J: TRBJ2-7; CDR3: CASSLFLSTGTSAYEQYF
V: TRBV30; J: TRBJ2-6; CDR3: CAWSPYGGSGANVLTF
V: TRBV18; J: TRBJ1-1; CDR3: CASSPLTDRGEAFF
V: TRBV6-5; J: TRBJ2-2; CDR3: CASSSLAGVTGELFF
V: TRBV2; J: TRBJ2-1; CDR3: CASYQGPYNEQFF
V: TRBV28; J: TRBJ2-2; CDR3: CASSFLLTGELFF
V: TRBV6-1; J: TRBJ2-1; CDR3: CASSELYNEQFF
V: TRBV9; J: TRBJ2-4; CDR3: CASSVGVDGGIQYF
V: TRBV10-3; J: TRBJ1-2; CDR3: CAISDGAQGYTF
V: TRBV11-3; J: TRBJ2-1; CDR3: CASSLGTSGYNEQFF
V: TRBV25-1; J: TRBJ2-5; CDR3: CASSQGQGAVETQYF
V: TRBV5-1; J: TRBJ1-3; CDR3: CASRHDRNSGNTIYF
V: TRBV6-1; J: TRBJ2-1; CDR3: CASSLTSDYNEQFF
V: TRBV7-9; J: TRBJ2-3; CDR3: CASSSGAAGRTDTQYF
V: TRBV4-2; J: TRBJ2-3; CDR3: CASSQDAGEGTDTQYF
V: TRBV7-7; J: TRBJ2-1; CDR3: CASSRQGVNNEQFF
V: TRBV19; J: TRBJ1-1; CDR3: CASRKRTGFISEAFF
V: TRBV5-1; J: TRBJ2-5; CDR3: CASRKDSGQETQYF
V: TRBV5-1; J: TRBJ2-5; CDR3: CASSSGQGFETQYF